These T cell receptor beta chains were read from a single sample in a study of blood T cell repertoires in COVID-19. Produced via immunoSEQ multiplex PCR; TCRdb's table is partial and in-frame only. The sample records 20,000 to 25,000 clones, 85% to 90% being singletons. The specimen was peripheral blood. The receptors were gathered from a human donor with active COVID-19. The donor label of this sample is uncertain. CDR3s include the opening cysteine and the closing phenylalanine or tryptophan. Fields, in order: CDR3 DNA, CDR3 protein, D gene, J gene, CDR3 length, clone size, V gene. The D gene is left open where the match is weak. The listing skips clone size in some rows; elsewhere it reads once, few, many or a size class.

TGTGCCAGCAGCTTTGGTACGGGGGAGACCCAGTACTTC | CASSFGTGETQYF | NA | TRBJ2-5 | 13 | NA | TRBV11-3
TGCGCCAGCAGCCAAGAAGGCCAGGGACAGGGGCCCTACGAGCAGTACTTC | CASSQEGQGQGPYEQYF | TRBD1 | TRBJ2-7 | 17 | NA | TRBV4-3
TGTGCCACCCGGACTAGCGGGGACACCGGGGAGCTGTTTTTT | CATRTSGDTGELFF | TRBD2 | TRBJ2-2 | 14 | NA | TRBV10-3
TGTGCCAGCAGCCTGGGACAGATGAACACTGAAGCTTTCTTT | CASSLGQMNTEAFF | TRBD1 | TRBJ1-1 | 14 | NA | TRBV7-9
TGCGCCAGCAGCACACTAGCGACCGGCACCGGGGAGCTGTTTTTT | CASSTLATGTGELFF | TRBD2 | TRBJ2-2 | 15 | NA | TRBV4-1
TGTGCCACGCGGGGTAGCGGGACCTACGAGCAGTACTTC | CATRGSGTYEQYF | TRBD2 | TRBJ2-7 | 13 | NA | TRBV27
TGTGCCAGCAGCCTTGACCTAGAAGATACGCAGTATTTT | CASSLDLEDTQYF | NA | TRBJ2-3 | 13 | NA | TRBV7-3
TGTGCCAGCATAGCGGGGGGGCAAGAGACCCAGTACTTC | CASIAGGQETQYF | TRBD2 | TRBJ2-5 | 13 | NA | TRBV5-6
TGCGCCAGCAGCTTGGATCTAGCGGGGTACTCCTACGAGCAGTACTTC | CASSLDLAGYSYEQYF | TRBD2 | TRBJ2-7 | 16 | NA | TRBV5-1
TGCGCCAGCAGCGTGACAGGGTTCTACAATGAGCAGTTCTTC | CASSVTGFYNEQFF | TRBD1 | TRBJ2-1 | 14 | NA | TRBV5-1
TGTGCCTGGGGGCAGGGTCCCTACGAGCAGTACTTC | CAWGQGPYEQYF | NA | TRBJ2-7 | 12 | NA | TRBV7-9
TGTGCCAGCAGTTACTCGACAGGCCAAGGGGATATGAACACTGAAGCTTTCTTT | CASSYSTGQGDMNTEAFF | NA | TRBJ1-1 | 18 | NA | TRBV6-2/TRBV6-3
TGTGCCAGCAGTGAGTCCGGGGGGCCCTGGGATACGCAGTATTTT | CASSESGGPWDTQYF | NA | TRBJ2-3 | 15 | NA | TRBV6-1
TGTGCCAGCAGGGGGACAGGGGGTTCGGAGCAGTACTTC | CASRGTGGSEQYF | TRBD1 | TRBJ2-7 | 13 | NA | TRBV28
TGTGCCAGCAGCCTCCGGGACAGGGAGACCCAGTACTTC | CASSLRDRETQYF | TRBD1 | TRBJ2-5 | 13 | NA | TRBV3-1/TRBV3-2
TGTGCCAGCAGCCTCGGGACAGGGCGTGAAAAACTGTTTTTT | CASSLGTGREKLFF | TRBD1 | TRBJ1-4 | 14 | NA | TRBV7-9
TGTGCCAGCAGCCAGACTAGCGGGGGGCCCCTGACCGGGGAGCTGTTTTTT | CASSQTSGGPLTGELFF | TRBD2 | TRBJ2-2 | 17 | NA | TRBV7-6
TGTGCCAGTAGTATTGATTTGGGGGGACAGGGGAACACTGAAGCTTTCTTT | CASSIDLGGQGNTEAFF | TRBD1 | TRBJ1-1 | 17 | NA | TRBV19
TGTGCCAGCAGCTTATTACAGTACAATGAGCAGTTCTTC | CASSLLQYNEQFF | NA | TRBJ2-1 | 13 | NA | TRBV7-3
TGCGCCAGCAGCCAAAAACAGGGGGCGCCCACTGAAGCTTTCTTT | CASSQKQGAPTEAFF | TRBD1 | TRBJ1-1 | 15 | NA | TRBV4-3
NA | CASSHNVAGGTTRF | NA | TRBJ2-7 | 14 | NA | TRBV3-1/TRBV3-2
TGTGCCAGCAGCTTTCTTACAGGAGTTCTGGATGAGCAGTTCTTC | CASSFLTGVLDEQFF | NA | TRBJ2-1 | 15 | few | TRBV7-9
TGTGCCAGCTCCCTACGACAGGGGGCGGCTGGGGCCAACGTCCTGACTTTC | CASSLRQGAAGANVLTF | TRBD1 | TRBJ2-6 | 17 | NA | TRBV18
TGTGCCAGCTCACCCCTGGGACAGGGAGAGGTAGGAGCTTTCTTT | CASSPLGQGEVGAFF | TRBD1 | TRBJ1-1 | 15 | once | TRBV18
TGCGCCAGCAGCCAGGAGGACAGGGGGTCCTACGAGCAGTACTTC | CASSQEDRGSYEQYF | TRBD1 | TRBJ2-7 | 15 | NA | TRBV4-1
TGTGCCACCAGCAGGGGATTAGGGGATGAGCAGTTCTTC | CATSRGLGDEQFF | NA | TRBJ2-1 | 13 | NA | TRBV15
TGTGCCAGCAGTTATATGGACAGCCTCATGAACACTGAAGCTTTCTTT | CASSYMDSLMNTEAFF | NA | TRBJ1-1 | 16 | NA | TRBV28
TGTGCCAGCAGCTGGGGGACAGGGCCGAACACTGAAGCTTTCTTT | CASSWGTGPNTEAFF | TRBD1 | TRBJ1-1 | 15 | NA | TRBV5-4
TGTGCCTGGAGCAGTCAAACTAGCGGGGGAACCGGGGAGCTGTTTTTT | CAWSSQTSGGTGELFF | TRBD2 | TRBJ2-2 | 16 | NA | TRBV30
TGTGCCAGCAGCTTAGAGAGGCATTCCACTGAAGCTTTCTTT | CASSLERHSTEAFF | NA | TRBJ1-1 | 14 | NA | TRBV11-3
TGTGCCAGCAGCTTATCTAGCGGGGGCACCGGGGAGCTGTTTTTT | CASSLSSGGTGELFF | TRBD2 | TRBJ2-2 | 15 | NA | TRBV7-3
TGTGCCAGCCGTACGGGAGGAGGACTCGGGGAGCTGTTTTTT | CASRTGGGLGELFF | TRBD2 | TRBJ2-2 | 14 | NA | TRBV7-3
TGTGCCAGCAGTTTATATGCGGGGGTCACAGATACGCAGTATTTT | CASSLYAGVTDTQYF | TRBD2 | TRBJ2-3 | 15 | NA | TRBV27
TGTGCCAGCAGCCATGACAGGGGGAGTGCAGATACGCAGTATTTT | CASSHDRGSADTQYF | TRBD1 | TRBJ2-3 | 15 | NA | TRBV3-1/TRBV3-2
TGTGCCAGCAGACGCTCAGGGGGTCGCGAGCAGTTCTTC | CASRRSGGREQFF | TRBD1 | TRBJ2-1 | 13 | NA | TRBV28
TGTGCCTCGATCCAGGATTATAGAGAGCAGTACTTC | CASIQDYREQYF | NA | TRBJ2-7 | 12 | NA | TRBV27
TGCAGCGCTAAAAGGGGGACGGGGAATGAAAAACTGTTTTTT | CSAKRGTGNEKLFF | NA | TRBJ1-4 | 14 | NA | TRBV29-1
TGTGCCAGCAGCGTAGGCGACGGGAAAAACATTCAGTACTTC | CASSVGDGKNIQYF | NA | TRBJ2-4 | 14 | NA | TRBV9
TGTGCCAGCAGTTCCGGACAGGGGCGAAGAGCGGGAGATTCGATGCTCTTC | CASSSGQGRRAGDSMLF | NA | TRBJ2-1 | 17 | NA | TRBV27
TGTGCCAGCAGCCGGGACTCTCTCCGATCAAATTCACCCCTCCACTTT | CASSRDSLRSNSPLHF | NA | TRBJ1-6 | 16 | NA | TRBV7-2
TGTGCCAGCCAAGGGGACACCGGGGAGCTGTTTTTT | CASQGDTGELFF | NA | TRBJ2-2 | 12 | NA | TRBV3-1/TRBV3-2
TGTGCCAGCAGCCCAATGCTCCAAAACGGGGGCTACACCTTC | CASSPMLQNGGYTF | NA | TRBJ1-2 | 14 | NA | TRBV3-1/TRBV3-2
TGCGCCAGCAGCCAAGAGATTGGACAGGGGGAGACCCAGTACTTC | CASSQEIGQGETQYF | TRBD1 | TRBJ2-5 | 15 | NA | TRBV4-3
TGTGCCAGCAGCTTAGTTCTGACAGGTGAAGCTTTCTTT | CASSLVLTGEAFF | NA | TRBJ1-1 | 13 | NA | TRBV11-1